A single sample gave rise to the 24 T cell receptor beta chains below, sequenced in a study of cytomegalovirus exposure and HLA in healthy donors. Primers for the PCR totalled 60 Vbeta and 13 Jbeta. Produced via immunoSEQ multiplex PCR; TCRdb's table is partial and in-frame only. The profile shows about 130,000 clones, 74% of them singletons. The source material was PBMCs. Every receptor here comes from a woman aged 50 to 65 in good health and CMV-seropositive.

In nucleotides, the CDR3 is TGCGCCAGCAGCCAAGGGACAGGACCTCTGGAGCTGTTTTTT. Translation: CASSQGTGPLELFF. The chain is built from TRBV4-1 and TRBJ2-2, with 7 positions matching TRBD1. CDR1 is MGHRA, CDR2 YSYEKL, per germline. V dropped 1 base and J dropped 10; count of bases not matched to a gene: 6. The CDR3 contains 14 residues.

This chain joins TRBV6-5 and TRBJ2-1; a weak D match, TRBD1 (6 bases). Germline lookup yields CDR1 MNHEY and CDR2 SVGAGI. The CDR3 is 15 amino acids. Trimming pared 3 bases from V and 2 bases from J, leaving 11 bases between. CDR3 coding DNA: TGTGCCAGCAGTTATTTAGGGGGTACCTACAATGAGCAGTTCTTC. It codes for CASSYLGGTYNEQFF.

This clone has only a few counts. This chain connects TRBV5-1 to TRBJ1-6; no clear D gene. With 1 base removed from V and 7 bases from J, the gap between germline ends came to 12 bases. This CDR3 spans 15 amino acids. Germline CDR1 and CDR2: SGHRS and YFSETQ. DNA for the CDR3: TGCGCCAGCAGCTTGTACGGAGCGGACAATTCACCCCTCCACTTT. Amino acids: CASSLYGADNSPLHF.

The rearrangement links TRBV7-9 to TRBJ1-5, with D unclear. The length of the CDR3 is 12 residues. V lost 4 bases and J 7 bases, leaving 8 bases between the germline ends. The V gene's germline CDR1 is SEHNR and CDR2 FQNEAQ (reference sequence). This chain's CDR3 is CASSYAGQPQHF. In nucleotides, the CDR3 is TGTGCCAGCAGCTATGCTGGCCAGCCCCAGCATTTT.

This rearrangement joins TRBV7-8 to TRBJ1-1; 8 nucleotides align to TRBD1. This CDR3 is 19 amino acids long. With 4 bases clipped from V and 4 bases from J, the junction kept 20 bases outside the gene matches. From germline, CDR1 is SGHVS and CDR2 FQNEAQ. For the CDR3, the DNA is TGTGCCAGCAGCTGGATCGGACAGGGATTGGTGTATGAGACCACTGAAGCTTTCTTT. This translates into CASSWIGQGLVYETTEAFF.

The chain employs TRBV5-1 and TRBJ1-6; 8 bases are a match to TRBD1. Trimming at V came to 4 bases and at J to 7 bases, leaving 7 bases not matched to a gene. Germline lookup yields CDR1 SGHRS and CDR2 YFSETQ. This CDR3 contains 15 residues. DNA of the CDR3: TGCGCCAGCAGCGTGGGAGGACAGGGAAATTCACCCCTCCACTTT. Translated, it gives CASSVGGQGNSPLHF.

The chain combines TRBV4-1 with TRBJ2-7, with TRBD1 identical over 7 bases. Per germline, CDR1 MGHRA and CDR2 YSYEKL. V shed 2 bases, J shed 3 bases, and the junction held 4 bases outside the gene matches. This CDR3 is 14 amino acids long. The CDR3 reads CASSQKTGIYEQYF. CDR3 nucleotide sequence: TGCGCCAGCAGCCAAAAGACAGGGATCTACGAGCAGTACTTC.

This clone was detected once. V usage is TRBV5-1 and J usage is TRBJ2-1; TRBD1 might be the D (6 bases). CDR3 size: 15 residues. Germline-derived CDR1 and CDR2 are SGHRS and YFSETQ. The V end lost 2 bases, the J end lost 0 bases, and 9 bases lay between the germline ends. In DNA form, the CDR3 reads TGCGCCAGCAGCTTAGGACAGAGCTCCTACAATGAGCAGTTCTTC. Translating gives CASSLGQSSYNEQFF.

This clone was observed a single time. This rearrangement joins TRBV28 to TRBJ1-2, with D possibly matching TRBD1 (6 bases). Looked up from germline, CDR1 is MDHEN and CDR2 is SYDVKM. This CDR3 region has 14 residues. V dropped 7 bases and J dropped 7 bases, with 19 bases sitting between them. The CDR3 reads CASTNRDNRVGYTF. The CDR3 DNA reads as TGTGCCAGCACTAACCGGGACAATCGCGTTGGCTACACCTTC.

The V and J genes are TRBV29-1 and TRBJ1-2; D remains unclear. Trimming removed 7 bases from V and 4 bases from J, with 16 bases in between. CDR3 length: 13 residues. The germline V gene encodes CDR1 SQVTM and CDR2 ANQGSEA. The CDR3 DNA follows: TGCAGCGCCACAGACCCGGTCGTCTATGGCTACACCTTC. Its protein is CSATDPVVYGYTF.

This sequence joins TRBV7-2 and TRBJ2-7; no clear D gene. Trimming removed 1 base from V and 6 bases from J, with 10 bases in between. This CDR3 spans 13 amino acids. The V gene's germline CDR1 is SGHTA and CDR2 FQGNSA. This CDR3 is CASSLGPTSEQYF. The CDR3 DNA is TGTGCCAGCAGCTTAGGCCCGACTTCCGAGCAGTACTTC.

This chain links TRBV6-6 with TRBJ1-4, with D maybe TRBD1 (5 bases). In germline, CDR1 is MNHNY, CDR2 SVGAGI (reference sequence). This CDR3 region has 14 residues. The V gene lost 5 bases and the J gene lost 7 bases, with 14 bases spanning the gap. The CDR3 reads CASSHRTLGEKLFF. The CDR3 nucleotides are TGTGCCAGCAGTCACAGGACATTGGGTGAAAAACTGTTTTTT.

This chain links TRBV9 with TRBJ2-3; TRBD2 matches at 8 bases. The CDR3 runs to 16 residues. The V gene's germline CDR1 is SGDLS and CDR2 YYNGEE. Trimming cost V 4 bases and J 2 bases; bases outside gene matches: 9. CDR3 sequence reads: CASSPRTSGYTDTQYF. The CDR3 region has the DNA TGTGCCAGCAGCCCCCGTACTAGCGGCTACACAGATACGCAGTATTTT.

The CDR3 coding sequence is TGCGCCAGCAGCTTGGAGCGGGTTGAAAAACTGTTTTTT. This encodes CASSLERVEKLFF. The V call is TRBV5-1, the J call TRBJ1-4, with D unclear. The CDR3 covers 13 residues. With 0 bases removed from V and 7 bases from J, the gap between germline ends came to 7 bases. CDR1 is SGHRS and CDR2 is YFSETQ in the germline V gene.

J is TRBJ1-2 and V is TRBV13; 10 nucleotides match TRBD1. J lost 4 bases, V lost 5 bases, and 4 bases had no gene match. Germline values: CDR1 PRHDT, CDR2 FYEKMQ (reference sequence). The CDR3 is 14 amino acids. The CDR3 DNA follows: TGTGCCAGCAGCGCGACAGGGGGCGGCTATGGCTACACCTTC. Amino acids: CASSATGGGYGYTF.

This chain links TRBV27 with TRBJ2-7; TRBD1 agrees at 8 bases. Germline CDR1 and CDR2: MNHEY and SMNVEV (reference sequence). The CDR3 contains 13 residues. The junction had 4 bases not matched to a gene; V was cut back by 3 bases and J by 6 bases. The chain's CDR3 is CASSLFRGREQYF. Written as DNA, the CDR3 is TGTGCCAGCAGTTTGTTCAGGGGGCGCGAGCAGTACTTC.

The rearrangement links TRBV15 to TRBJ1-1; no reliable D call. The CDR3 consists of 15 residues. V lost 0 bases to trimming and J lost 1 base, with 9 bases between them. The germline CDR1 and CDR2 sequences are LNHNV and YYDKDF (reference sequence). The CDR3 nucleotides read TGTGCCACCAGCAGAGAATACGAGTCGAACACTGAAGCTTTCTTT. This encodes CATSREYESNTEAFF. The whole variable domain, filled in from reference TRBV15 and TRBJ1-1, reads DAMVIQNPRYQVTQFGKPVTLSCSQTLNHNVMYWYQQKSSQAPKLLFHYYDKDFNNEADTPDNFQSRRPNTSFCFLDIRSPGLGDTAMYLCATSREYESNTEAFFGQGTRLTVV.

The chain links TRBV6-5 to TRBJ2-7; 10 bases line up with TRBD1. The CDR3 totals 15 residues. The junction had 1 base not matched to a gene; V was cut back by 1 base and J by 1 base. The germline gives CDR1 MNHEY, CDR2 SVGAGI. The CDR3 region is CASSYWGQGSYEQYF. The DNA for the CDR3 is TGTGCCAGCAGTTACTGGGGACAGGGGTCCTACGAGCAGTACTTC.

The chain uses TRBV5-5 and TRBJ2-5; D may be TRBD1 (5 bases). This CDR3 spans 13 amino acids. Trimming removed 0 bases from V and 5 bases from J, with 8 bases in between. The germline V gene encodes CDR1 SGHKS and CDR2 YYEKEE (reference sequence). The DNA for the CDR3 is TGTGCCAGCAGCTTGGTAGGGGTGGAGACCCAGTACTTC. Its protein product is CASSLVGVETQYF. Full variable domain (missing parts from reference TRBV5-5 and TRBJ2-5): DAGVTQSPTHLIKTRGQQVTLRCSPISGHKSVSWYQQVLGQGPQFIFQYYEKEERGRGNFPDRFSARQFPNYSSELNVNALLLGDSALYLCASSLVGVETQYFGPGTRLLVL.

CDR3 in amino acids: CASSANPDRGYGYTF. DNA for the CDR3: TGTGCCAGCAGTGCAAATCCTGACAGGGGCTATGGCTACACCTTC. The chain couples TRBV27 to TRBJ1-2; 8 nucleotides match TRBD1. Germline-derived CDR1 and CDR2 are MNHEY and SMNVEV (reference sequence). The V segment lost 5 bases and the J segment 4 bases; nucleotides outside the gene matches: 9. The CDR3 totals 15 residues.

This clone was recorded only once. In nucleotides, the CDR3 is TGTGCCATCAGTGACCTCCCGGCGGTAGCGGGGGAGCAGTTCTTC. It translates to CAISDLPAVAGEQFF. The chain employs TRBV10-3 and TRBJ2-1, with 8 bases lining up with TRBD2. V shed 3 bases, J shed 10 bases, and the junction held 11 bases outside the gene matches. The CDR3 is 15 residues long. Germline CDR1 is ENHRY and CDR2 is SYGVKD.

This clone showed up just a few times. The chain combines TRBV5-6 with TRBJ1-4, with D unclear. This CDR3 spans 13 amino acids. Trimming cost V 3 bases and J 10 bases, with 13 bases left between them. The germline V gene encodes CDR1 SGHDT and CDR2 YYEEEE. CDR3 coding DNA: TGTGCCAGCAGCTGGGCCCGGGAGGGAAAACTGTTTTTT. It codes for CASSWAREGKLFF.

The rearrangement joins TRBV6-4 to TRBJ1-4; 7 bases match TRBD1. This CDR3 contains 16 residues. The V and J ends lost 2 bases and 6 bases, in that order; junction bases with no gene match: 9. Looked up from germline, CDR1 is MRHNA and CDR2 is SNTAGT. CDR3: CASSDPATGRDEKLFF. The CDR3 DNA reads as TGTGCCAGCAGTGACCCTGCGACAGGGCGGGATGAAAAACTGTTTTTT.

This rearrangement joins TRBV6-5 to TRBJ1-3; unclear D gene. With 6 bases removed from V and 5 bases from J, the gap between germline ends came to 17 bases. Per the germline V gene, CDR1 is MNHEY and CDR2 is SVGAGI. The CDR3 runs to 15 residues. CDR3 sequence: CASSQGGNGRNTIYF. In DNA form, the CDR3 reads TGTGCCAGCAGCCAAGGAGGGAACGGGAGAAACACCATATATTTT.